The sequence of this T cell receptor delta chain was determined in a study of gamma-delta T cells after stem cell transplantation. Germline loops: CDR1 GEAIGNYY, CDR2 EKD. The junction had 12 bases not matched to a gene; V was cut back by 3 bases and J by 2 bases. The CDR3 length is 18 residues. TCRdb reapplied CATT to the RT-PCR reads. There are roughly 800 delta-chain clones in the sample; 0.9% to 1.5% occur only once, and about 40% lies in the top ten. The source is a human donor. It is not recorded whose cells these are; they may come from a transplant donor. The material sequenced was gamma-delta T cells. J is TRDJ1 and V is TRDV2, with TRDD3 identical over 12 bases. The CDR3 reads CACDALLGDTGRTDKLIF. The CDR3 DNA sequence: TGTGCCTGTGACGCTCTACTGGGGGATACCGGGAGGACCGATAAACTCATCTTT.